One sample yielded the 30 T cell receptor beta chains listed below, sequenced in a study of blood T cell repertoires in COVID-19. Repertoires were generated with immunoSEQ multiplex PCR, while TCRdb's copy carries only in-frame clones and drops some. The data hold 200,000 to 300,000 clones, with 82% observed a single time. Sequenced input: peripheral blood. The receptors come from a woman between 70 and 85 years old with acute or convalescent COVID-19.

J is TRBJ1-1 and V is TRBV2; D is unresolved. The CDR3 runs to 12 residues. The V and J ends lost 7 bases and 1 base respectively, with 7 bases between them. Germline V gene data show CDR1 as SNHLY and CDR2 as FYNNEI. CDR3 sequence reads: CASTRENTEAFF. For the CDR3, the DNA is TGTGCCAGCACCCGGGAGAACACTGAAGCTTTCTTT. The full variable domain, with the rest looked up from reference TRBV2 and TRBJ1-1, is EPEVTQTPSHQVTQMGQEVILRCVPISNHLYFYWYRQILGQKVEFLVSFYNNEISEKSEIFDDQFSVERPDGSNFTLKIRSTKLEDSAMYFCASTRENTEAFFGQGTRLTVV.

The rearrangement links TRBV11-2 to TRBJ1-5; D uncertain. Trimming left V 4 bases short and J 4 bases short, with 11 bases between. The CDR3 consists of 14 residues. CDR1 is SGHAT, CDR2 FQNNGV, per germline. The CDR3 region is CASSSFRGNQPQHF. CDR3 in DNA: TGTGCCAGCAGCTCCTTTCGAGGGAATCAGCCCCAGCATTTT.

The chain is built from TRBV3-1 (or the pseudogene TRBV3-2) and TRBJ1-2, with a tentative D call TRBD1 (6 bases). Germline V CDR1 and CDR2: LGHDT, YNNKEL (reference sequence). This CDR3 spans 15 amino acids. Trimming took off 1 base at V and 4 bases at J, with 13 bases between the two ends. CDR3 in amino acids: CASSQVSTGPYGYTF. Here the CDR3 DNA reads TGTGCCAGCAGCCAAGTTTCCACAGGGCCCTATGGCTACACCTTC.

CDR3 nucleotide sequence: TGTGCCAGCAGAAGCGGGTTCAACGACGAGCAGTACTTC. Residues: CASRSGFNDEQYF. The V call is TRBV12-3 or TRBV12-4, the J call TRBJ2-7, with D possibly TRBD2 on 6 matching bases. CDR3 length equals 13 residues. Trimming left V 6 bases short and J 5 bases short, with 14 bases between.

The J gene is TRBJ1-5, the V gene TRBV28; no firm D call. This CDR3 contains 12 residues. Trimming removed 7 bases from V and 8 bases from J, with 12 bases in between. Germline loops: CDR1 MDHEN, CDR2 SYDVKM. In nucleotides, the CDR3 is TGTGCCAGCATTGCGAGGAGGGAGCCCCAGCATTTT. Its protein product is CASIARREPQHF. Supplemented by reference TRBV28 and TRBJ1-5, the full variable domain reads DVKVTQSSRYLVKRTGEKVFLECVQDMDHENMFWYRQDPGLGLRLIYFSYDVKMKEKGDIPEGYSVSREKKERFSLILESASTNQTSMYLCASIARREPQHFGDGTRLSIL.

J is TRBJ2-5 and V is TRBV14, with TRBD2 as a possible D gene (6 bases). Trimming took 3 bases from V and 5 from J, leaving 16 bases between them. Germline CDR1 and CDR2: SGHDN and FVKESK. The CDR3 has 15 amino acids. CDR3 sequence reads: CASSQLGTGGETQYF. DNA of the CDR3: TGTGCCAGCAGCCAGCTTGGGACTGGAGGGGAGACCCAGTACTTC.

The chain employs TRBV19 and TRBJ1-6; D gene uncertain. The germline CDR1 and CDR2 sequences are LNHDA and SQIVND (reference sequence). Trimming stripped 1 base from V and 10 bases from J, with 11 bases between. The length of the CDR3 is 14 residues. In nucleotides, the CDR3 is TGTGCCAGTAGTATAGGGCTCGTACAGTCACCCCTCCACTTT. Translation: CASSIGLVQSPLHF.

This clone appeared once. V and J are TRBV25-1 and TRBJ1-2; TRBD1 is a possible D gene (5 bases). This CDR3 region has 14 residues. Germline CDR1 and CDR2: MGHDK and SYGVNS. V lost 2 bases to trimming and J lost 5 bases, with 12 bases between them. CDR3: CASSERGRSYGYTF. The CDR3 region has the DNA TGTGCCAGCAGTGAAAGGGGCAGGTCGTATGGCTACACCTTC.

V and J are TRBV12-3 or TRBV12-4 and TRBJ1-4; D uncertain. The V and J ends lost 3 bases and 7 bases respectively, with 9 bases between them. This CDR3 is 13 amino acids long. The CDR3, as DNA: TGTGCCAGCAGTTTGAAGCCATTTGAAAAACTGTTTTTT. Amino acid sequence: CASSLKPFEKLFF.

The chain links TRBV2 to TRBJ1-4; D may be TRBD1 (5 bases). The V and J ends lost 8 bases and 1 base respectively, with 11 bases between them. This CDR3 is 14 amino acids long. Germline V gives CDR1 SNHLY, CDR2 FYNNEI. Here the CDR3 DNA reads TGTGCCAGCGTACAGACAGTAACTAATGAAAAACTGTTTTTT. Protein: CASVQTVTNEKLFF. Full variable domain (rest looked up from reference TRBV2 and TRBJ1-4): EPEVTQTPSHQVTQMGQEVILRCVPISNHLYFYWYRQILGQKVEFLVSFYNNEISEKSEIFDDQFSVERPDGSNFTLKIRSTKLEDSAMYFCASVQTVTNEKLFFGSGTQLSVL.

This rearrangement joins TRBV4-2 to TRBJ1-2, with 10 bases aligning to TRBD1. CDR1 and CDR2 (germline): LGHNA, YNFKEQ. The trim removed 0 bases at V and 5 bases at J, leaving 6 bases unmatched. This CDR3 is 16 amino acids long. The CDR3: CASSQDRTGGGYGYTF. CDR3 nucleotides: TGTGCCAGCAGCCAAGATCGGACAGGGGGAGGTTATGGCTACACCTTC.

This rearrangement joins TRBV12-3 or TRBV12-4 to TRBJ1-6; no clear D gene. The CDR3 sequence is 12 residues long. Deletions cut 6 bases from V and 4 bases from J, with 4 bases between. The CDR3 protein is CASSRYNSPLHF. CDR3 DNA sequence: TGTGCCAGCAGCCGTTATAATTCACCCCTCCACTTT.

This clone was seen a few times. CDR3 in amino acids: CASSFGTGKSYTF. CDR3 bases: TGTGCCAGCAGTTTCGGGACAGGGAAGAGCTACACCTTC. The chain recombines TRBV27 with TRBJ1-2; the match to TRBD1 covers 9 bases. The J segment lost 9 bases and the V segment lost 3 bases, leaving 5 bases of the junction unmatched. CDR1 and CDR2 (germline): MNHEY, SMNVEV (reference sequence). This CDR3 spans 13 amino acids.

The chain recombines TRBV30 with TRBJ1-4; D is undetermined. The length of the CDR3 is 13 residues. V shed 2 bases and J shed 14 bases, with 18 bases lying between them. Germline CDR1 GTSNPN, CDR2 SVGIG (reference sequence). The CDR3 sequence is CAWSYPSSSSLFF. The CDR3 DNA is TGTGCCTGGAGTTACCCTTCCAGTTCAAGTCTGTTTTTT.

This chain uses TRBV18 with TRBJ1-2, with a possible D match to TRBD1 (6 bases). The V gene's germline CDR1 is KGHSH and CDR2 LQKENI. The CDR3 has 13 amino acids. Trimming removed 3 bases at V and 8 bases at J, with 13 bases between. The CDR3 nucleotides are TGTGCCAGCTCACCGGGGACATCGGGCGGCTACACCTTC. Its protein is CASSPGTSGGYTF.

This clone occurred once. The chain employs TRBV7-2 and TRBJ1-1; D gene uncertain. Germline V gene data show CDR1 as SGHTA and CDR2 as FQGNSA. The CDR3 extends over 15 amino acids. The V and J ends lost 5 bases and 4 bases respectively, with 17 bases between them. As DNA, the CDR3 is TGTGCCAGCAGCCGCCAAGGTCTGGCGGGCACTGAAGCTTTCTTT. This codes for CASSRQGLAGTEAFF.

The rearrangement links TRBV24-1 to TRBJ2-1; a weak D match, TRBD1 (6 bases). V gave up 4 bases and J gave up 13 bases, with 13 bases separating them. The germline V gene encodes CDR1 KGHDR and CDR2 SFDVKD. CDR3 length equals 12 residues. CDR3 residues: CATSDLQGFQFF. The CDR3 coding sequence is TGTGCCACCAGTGACTTACAGGGATTTCAGTTCTTC.

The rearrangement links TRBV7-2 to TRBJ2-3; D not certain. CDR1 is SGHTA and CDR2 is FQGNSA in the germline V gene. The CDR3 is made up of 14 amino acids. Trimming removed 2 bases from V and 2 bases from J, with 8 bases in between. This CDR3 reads CASSLRQITDTQYF. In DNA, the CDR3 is TGTGCCAGCAGCTTACGCCAGATCACAGATACGCAGTATTTT.

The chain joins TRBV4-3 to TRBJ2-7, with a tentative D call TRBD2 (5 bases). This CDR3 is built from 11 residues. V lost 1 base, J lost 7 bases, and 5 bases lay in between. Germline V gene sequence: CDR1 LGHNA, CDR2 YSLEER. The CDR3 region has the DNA TGCGCCAGCAGCCAAGCGGGGGAGCAGTACTTC. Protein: CASSQAGEQYF.

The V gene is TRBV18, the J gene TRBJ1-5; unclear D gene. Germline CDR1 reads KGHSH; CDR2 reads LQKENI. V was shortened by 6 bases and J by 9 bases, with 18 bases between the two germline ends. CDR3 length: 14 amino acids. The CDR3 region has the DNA TGTGCCAGCTCCGACACCCCGGCTTTTGGGCCCCAGCATTTT. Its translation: CASSDTPAFGPQHF.

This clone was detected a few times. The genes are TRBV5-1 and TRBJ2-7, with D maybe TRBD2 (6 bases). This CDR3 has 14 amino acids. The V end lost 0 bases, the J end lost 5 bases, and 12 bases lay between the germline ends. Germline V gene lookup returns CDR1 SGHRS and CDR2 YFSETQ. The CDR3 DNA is TGCGCCAGCAGCTTGGGCCAGGGAGGTAACGAGCAGTACTTC. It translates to CASSLGQGGNEQYF.

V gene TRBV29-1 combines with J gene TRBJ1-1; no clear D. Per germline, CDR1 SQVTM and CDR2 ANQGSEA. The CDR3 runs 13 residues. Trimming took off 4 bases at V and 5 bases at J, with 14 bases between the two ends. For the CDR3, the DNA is TGCAGCGTTGCGGTGGGCGGGTGGACTGAAGCTTTCTTT. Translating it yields CSVAVGGWTEAFF.

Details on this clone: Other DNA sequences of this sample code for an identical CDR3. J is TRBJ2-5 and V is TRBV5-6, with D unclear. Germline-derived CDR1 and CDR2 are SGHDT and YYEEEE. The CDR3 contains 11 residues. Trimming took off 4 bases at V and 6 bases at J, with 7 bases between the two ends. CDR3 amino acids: CASSLGKTQYF. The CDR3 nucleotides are TGTGCCAGCAGCCTAGGAAAGACCCAGTACTTC.

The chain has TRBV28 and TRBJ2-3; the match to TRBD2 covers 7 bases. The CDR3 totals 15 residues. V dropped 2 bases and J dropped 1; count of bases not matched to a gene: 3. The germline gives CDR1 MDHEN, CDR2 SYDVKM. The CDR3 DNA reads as TGTGCCAGCAGTTTAAGCGGGGAGGGCACAGATACGCAGTATTTT. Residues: CASSLSGEGTDTQYF.

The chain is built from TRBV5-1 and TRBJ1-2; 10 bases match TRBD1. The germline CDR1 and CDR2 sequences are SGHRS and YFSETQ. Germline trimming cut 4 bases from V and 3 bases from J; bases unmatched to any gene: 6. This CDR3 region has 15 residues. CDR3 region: CASSRTGTGDYGYTF. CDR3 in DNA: TGCGCCAGCAGCCGAACCGGGACAGGGGACTATGGCTACACCTTC.

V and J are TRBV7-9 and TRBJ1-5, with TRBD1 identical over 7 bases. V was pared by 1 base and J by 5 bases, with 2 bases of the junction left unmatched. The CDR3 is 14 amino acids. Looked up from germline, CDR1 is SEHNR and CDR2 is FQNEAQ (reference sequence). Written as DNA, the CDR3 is TGTGCCAGCAGCTTAGGGACAGGCTATCAGCCCCAGCATTTT. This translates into CASSLGTGYQPQHF.

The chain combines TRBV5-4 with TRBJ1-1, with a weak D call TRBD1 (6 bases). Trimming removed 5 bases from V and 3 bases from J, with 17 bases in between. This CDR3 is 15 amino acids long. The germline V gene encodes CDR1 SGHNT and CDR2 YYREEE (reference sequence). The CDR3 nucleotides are TGTGCCAGCAGATTTGATACAGGGCCAGACACTGAAGCTTTCTTT. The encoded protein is CASRFDTGPDTEAFF.

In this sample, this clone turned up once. Here the CDR3 reads CASSYAGGLRTSGGFEQFF. CDR3 coding DNA: TGTGCCAGCAGTTACGCAGGGGGCCTTCGGACTAGCGGGGGGTTTGAGCAGTTCTTC. The V gene is TRBV6-2 or TRBV6-3, the J gene TRBJ2-1; 14 nucleotides align to TRBD2. The germline gives CDR1 MNHEY, CDR2 SVGEGT. J lost 9 bases, V lost 2 bases, and 15 bases had no gene match. The CDR3 length is 19 residues.

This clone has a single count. The CDR3 region has the DNA TGTGCCAGCAGCAGGGGGGCTTCTAACGGGGAGCTGTTTTTT. The encoded protein is CASSRGASNGELFF. This chain uses TRBV6-5 with TRBJ2-2; D is possibly TRBD1 (7 bases). V lost 6 bases and J 7 bases, leaving 15 bases between the germline ends. The CDR3 length is 14 residues. Germline loops: CDR1 MNHEY, CDR2 SVGAGI.

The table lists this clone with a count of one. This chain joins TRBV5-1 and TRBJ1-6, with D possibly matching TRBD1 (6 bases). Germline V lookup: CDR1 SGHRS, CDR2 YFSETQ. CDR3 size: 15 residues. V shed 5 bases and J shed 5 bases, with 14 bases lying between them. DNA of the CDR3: TGCGCCAGCAGGTCTGACAGGCTAGATAATTCACCCCTCCACTTT. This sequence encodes CASRSDRLDNSPLHF.